One sample yielded the 16 T cell receptor beta chains listed below, sequenced in a study of shared clonotypes between healthy human individuals. Sequenced by immunoSEQ multiplex PCR; TCRdb stores in-frame clones only, minus some. Of 2 million to 3 million clones listed, approximately 90% are singletons. The source material was naive CD4+ T cells sorted from blood. The subset: CD45RA+ positively selected. The receptors here all came from a man aged 18 to 29 in good health.

To note about this clone: The identical CDR3 is also encoded by other nucleotide sequences in the sample. The chain uses TRBV9 and TRBJ2-7; unclear D gene. The V gene's germline CDR1 is SGDLS and CDR2 YYNGEE. V lost 0 bases and J 0 bases, leaving 7 bases between the germline ends. This CDR3 comprises 14 residues. For the CDR3, the DNA is TGTGCCAGCAGCGTAGACCCCAGCTCCTACGAGCAGTACTTC. Translation gives CASSVDPSSYEQYF.

This clone was found a few times. The chain carries TRBV6-1 and TRBJ1-6, with unresolved D. The V gene's germline CDR1 is MNHNS and CDR2 SASEGT. Between the trimmed V and J ends, which lost 8 bases and 2 bases, there was a span of 7 bases. This CDR3 region has 13 residues. This CDR3 reads CASVEAYNSPLHF. CDR3 in DNA: TGTGCCAGCGTGGAGGCCTATAATTCACCCCTCCACTTT.

J is TRBJ2-5 and V is TRBV5-1, with D possibly matching TRBD2 (6 bases). The germline V gene encodes CDR1 SGHRS and CDR2 YFSETQ. The ends were cut back, 3 bases at V and 5 bases at J, with 17 bases in the middle. CDR3 size: 15 residues. The CDR3 reads CASSSGGLASETQYF. CDR3 nucleotides: TGCGCCAGCAGCTCCGGTGGGCTAGCGAGTGAGACCCAGTACTTC.

The chain recombines TRBV5-6 with TRBJ2-2; D is unresolved. V was trimmed by 4 bases and J by 3 bases, leaving 22 bases between them. Germline V gene data show CDR1 as SGHDT and CDR2 as YYEEEE. This CDR3 is built from 18 residues. The CDR3 coding sequence is TGTGCCAGCAGCCGGGTCAGGAAACTGAGTAGGGACACCGGGGAGCTGTTTTTT. This translates into CASSRVRKLSRDTGELFF.

The chain is built from TRBV6-1 and TRBJ1-6, with unresolved D. CDR1 is MNHNS and CDR2 is SASEGT in the germline V gene. Trimming shortened V by 1 base and J by 10 bases, and 8 bases separated the two germline ends. The CDR3 has 13 residues. CDR3 region: CASSEVSGSPLHF. CDR3 in DNA: TGTGCCAGCAGTGAAGTTTCTGGCTCACCCCTCCACTTT.

There are a few counts of this clone. The chain combines TRBV4-1 with TRBJ2-7; D gene uncertain. Trimming pared 1 base from V and 3 bases from J, leaving 10 bases between. This CDR3 spans 14 amino acids. The V gene's germline CDR1 is MGHRA and CDR2 YSYEKL. CDR3 region: CASSQALNDYEQYF. CDR3 DNA sequence: TGCGCCAGCAGCCAAGCACTAAATGACTACGAGCAGTACTTC.

The rearrangement uses TRBV7-6 and TRBJ2-5, with D tentatively TRBD2 (6 bases). Germline V gene data show CDR1 as SGHVS and CDR2 as FNYEAQ. This CDR3 is built from 15 residues. Trimming took 6 bases from V and 4 from J, leaving 18 bases between them. The CDR3 nucleotides are TGTGCCAGCAGTCCCCCCGGAGGAGGGAGAGAGACCCAGTACTTC. Translated, it gives CASSPPGGGRETQYF.

This rearrangement joins TRBV18 to TRBJ2-5, with TRBD2 identical over 10 bases. The CDR3 is 17 amino acids. Germline V gives CDR1 KGHSH, CDR2 LQKENI. The ends lost 0 bases at V and 5 bases at J; junction bases unmatched: 9. CDR3 in amino acids: CASSPPRAGGATETQYF. The CDR3 nucleotides read TGTGCCAGCTCACCACCAAGAGCGGGAGGGGCGACGGAGACCCAGTACTTC.

The J gene is TRBJ1-1, the V gene TRBV28; D may be TRBD1 (6 bases). Germline CDR1 MDHEN, CDR2 SYDVKM. CDR3 length equals 12 residues. Trimming removed 7 bases at V and 1 base at J, with 7 bases between. DNA of the CDR3: TGTGCCAGCACGACAGGGAACACTGAAGCTTTCTTT. It encodes CASTTGNTEAFF.

This chain uses TRBV6-5 with TRBJ2-3, with TRBD1 identical over 7 bases. Germline V gene data show CDR1 as MNHEY and CDR2 as SVGAGI. This CDR3 comprises 15 residues. The J segment lost 6 bases and the V segment lost 7 bases, leaving 13 bases of the junction unmatched. CDR3 nucleotide sequence: TGTGCCAGCAACCCCGGGACAGCTCCTCGCGATACGCAGTATTTT. Translation gives CASNPGTAPRDTQYF.

This sequence joins TRBV6-1 and TRBJ1-1; 7 bases agree with TRBD1. The CDR3 is 15 residues long. Losses at the gene ends were 4 bases for V and 5 bases for J; bases not matched to a gene: 10. Germline V gene sequence: CDR1 MNHNS, CDR2 SASEGT. As DNA, the CDR3 is TGTGCCAGCAGTGCCAGGGACAGCCAAGTGACTGAAGCTTTCTTT. This translates into CASSARDSQVTEAFF.

The chain carries TRBV30 and TRBJ2-7; D is unresolved. Germline lookup yields CDR1 GTSNPN and CDR2 SVGIG (reference sequence). Between the trimmed V and J ends, which lost 6 bases and 3 bases, there was a span of 9 bases. The CDR3 contains 11 residues. CDR3 nucleotides: TGTGCCTGTGGGGATGGCTACGAGCAGTACTTC. This encodes CACGDGYEQYF.

The chain links TRBV2 to TRBJ2-1; 8 bases align to TRBD1. With 5 bases clipped from V and 4 bases from J, the junction kept 10 bases outside the gene matches. Germline V gene sequence: CDR1 SNHLY, CDR2 FYNNEI. The CDR3 has 16 residues. CDR3 residues: CASSTTGGEAYNEQFF. As DNA, the CDR3 is TGTGCCAGCAGTACAACAGGGGGTGAGGCTTACAATGAGCAGTTCTTC.

The CDR3 nucleotides read TGTGCCAGCAGGAAGACAGGGGGCGGCACAGATACGCAGTATTTT. The encoded protein is CASRKTGGGTDTQYF. The chain joins TRBV5-6 to TRBJ2-3; 10 bases match TRBD1. This CDR3 spans 15 amino acids. J lost 1 base, V lost 5 bases, and 4 bases had no gene match. Germline V gene data show CDR1 as SGHDT and CDR2 as YYEEEE. Using reference TRBV5-6 and TRBJ2-3 for the parts outside the CDR3, the full variable domain is DAGVTQSPTHLIKTRGQQVTLRCSPKSGHDTVSWYQQALGQGPQFIFQYYEEEERQRGNFPDRFSGHQFPNYSSELNVNALLLGDSALYLCASRKTGGGTDTQYFGPGTRLTVL.

The V and J genes are TRBV30 and TRBJ1-1, with D perhaps TRBD1 (5 bases). Per the germline V gene, CDR1 is GTSNPN and CDR2 is SVGIG (reference sequence). V lost 2 bases to trimming and J lost 2 bases, with 15 bases between them. This CDR3 spans 15 amino acids. The chain's CDR3 is CAWSPRSGGNTEAFF. The DNA for the CDR3 is TGTGCCTGGAGTCCCCGATCGGGGGGAAACACTGAAGCTTTCTTT.

V is TRBV19 and J is TRBJ2-2, with 7 bases lining up with TRBD2. This CDR3 region has 16 residues. After removal of 1 base from V and 4 bases from J, the junction contained 6 bases not matched to a gene. The V gene's germline CDR1 is LNHDA and CDR2 SQIVND (reference sequence). CDR3 sequence reads: CASSIAGRSLTGELFF. The CDR3 region has the DNA TGTGCCAGTAGTATAGCCGGGAGGAGTCTCACCGGGGAGCTGTTTTTT.